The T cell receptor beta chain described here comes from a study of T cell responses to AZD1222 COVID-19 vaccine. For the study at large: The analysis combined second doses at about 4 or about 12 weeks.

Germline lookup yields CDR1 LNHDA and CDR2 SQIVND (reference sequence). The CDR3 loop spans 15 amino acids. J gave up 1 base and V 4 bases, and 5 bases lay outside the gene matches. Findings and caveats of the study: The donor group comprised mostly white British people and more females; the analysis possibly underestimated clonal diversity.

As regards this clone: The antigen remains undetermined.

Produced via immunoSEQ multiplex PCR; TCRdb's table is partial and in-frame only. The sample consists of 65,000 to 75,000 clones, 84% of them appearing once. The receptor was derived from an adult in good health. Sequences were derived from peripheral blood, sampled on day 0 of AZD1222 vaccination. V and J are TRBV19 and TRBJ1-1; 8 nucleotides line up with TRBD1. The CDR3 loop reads CASSRIGTGNTEAFF. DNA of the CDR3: TGTGCCAGTAGTAGGATTGGGACAGGGAACACTGAAGCTTTCTTT.